These 8 T cell receptor beta chains came from one sample sequenced in a study of cytomegalovirus exposure and HLA in healthy donors. In the PCR, 60 Vbeta and 13 Jbeta primers were used. Method: immunoSEQ multiplex PCR; TCRdb's copy keeps in-frame clones and lacks some. The table lists around 150,000 clones, approximately 68% of them singletons, with roughly 2.1% in the top ten. The source material was PBMCs. These TCRs come from a man aged 40-49 years in good health and CMV-seronegative.

The chain carries TRBV10-3 and TRBJ2-3; 9 nucleotides align to TRBD2. With 6 bases clipped from V and 5 bases from J, the junction kept 9 bases outside the gene matches. The CDR3 totals 15 residues. Germline CDR1 and CDR2: ENHRY and SYGVKD. The CDR3 sequence: CAISPSGKGRDTQYF. The CDR3 DNA is TGTGCCATCAGCCCTAGCGGGAAGGGGAGAGATACGCAGTATTTT.

A few counts support this clone. The genes are TRBV6-6 and TRBJ1-5; D call uncertain. Germline V gene sequence: CDR1 MNHNY, CDR2 SVGAGI (reference sequence). The CDR3 has 14 amino acids. Trimming stripped 5 bases from V and 3 bases from J, with 11 bases between. The CDR3 nucleotides read TGTGCCAGCAGTAGTCAGGTTAACAATCAGCCCCAGCATTTT. This encodes CASSSQVNNQPQHF.

This clone showed up just a few times. V and J are TRBV6-5 and TRBJ1-4, with TRBD1 matching 8 bases. Germline CDR1 and CDR2: MNHEY and SVGAGI. The V gene end was trimmed by 6 bases and the J gene end by 7 bases; junction bases not matched to a gene: 4. CDR3 size: 13 residues. Written as DNA, the CDR3 is TGTGCCAGCAGCTCAGACAGGGGTGAAAAACTGTTTTTT. This sequence encodes CASSSDRGEKLFF.

The J gene is TRBJ2-7, the V gene TRBV21-1; the D call TRBD2 from the table was never checked on the DNA. TRBV21-1 is noted as a pseudogene. This CDR3 spans 12 amino acids. CDR3 DNA sequence: TGTGCCAGCAGCCCGAGCTCCTACGAGCAGTACTTC. This codes for CASSPSSYEQYF.

The gene calls are TRBV5-1 and TRBJ1-2; TRBD1 might be the D (5 bases). The CDR3 is 14 amino acids. The germline gives CDR1 SGHRS, CDR2 YFSETQ. V was pared by 3 bases and J by 6 bases, with 15 bases between. The CDR3 protein is CASSWGTGDHGYTF. The CDR3 DNA reads TGCGCCAGCAGCTGGGGTACAGGCGATCATGGCTACACCTTC. Supplemented by reference TRBV5-1 and TRBJ1-2, the full variable domain reads KAGVTQTPRYLIKTRGQQVTLSCSPISGHRSVSWYQQTPGQGLQFLFEYFSETQRNKGNFPGRFSGRQFSNSRSEMNVSTLELGDSALYLCASSWGTGDHGYTFGSGTRLTVV.

Remarks on this clone: The junction and the germline gene differ at one end; a read error may be behind it. The chain combines TRBV9 with TRBJ1-5, with no clear D. Germline-derived CDR1 and CDR2 are SGDLS and YYNGEE. The CDR3 contains 14 residues. CDR3 coding DNA: TGTGCCAGCAGCGATGGACTTAGCAATCAGCCCCAGAATTTT. It encodes CASSDGLSNQPQNF.

This rearrangement joins TRBV5-1 to TRBJ2-1; 11 bases line up with TRBD2. This CDR3 is 16 amino acids long. From germline, CDR1 is SGHRS and CDR2 YFSETQ. V lost 4 bases, J lost 8 bases, and 11 bases stayed unmatched. For the CDR3, the DNA is TGCGCCAGCAGCCTAATGAGGCTAGCGGGAGGCGATGAGCAGTTCTTC. Translation gives CASSLMRLAGGDEQFF.

As regards this clone: One end of the junction does not line up with germline, which may come from a read error. V usage is TRBV7-2 and J usage is TRBJ2-1; 11 bases are a match to TRBD2. CDR1 and CDR2 from the germline V gene are SGHTA and FQGNSA. CDR3 size: 16 residues. The CDR3 DNA reads as TGTGCCAGCAGCTTAGATGGGCTAGCGGGAGGCAATGAGCAGCTCTTC. Its translation: CASSLDGLAGGNEQLF.